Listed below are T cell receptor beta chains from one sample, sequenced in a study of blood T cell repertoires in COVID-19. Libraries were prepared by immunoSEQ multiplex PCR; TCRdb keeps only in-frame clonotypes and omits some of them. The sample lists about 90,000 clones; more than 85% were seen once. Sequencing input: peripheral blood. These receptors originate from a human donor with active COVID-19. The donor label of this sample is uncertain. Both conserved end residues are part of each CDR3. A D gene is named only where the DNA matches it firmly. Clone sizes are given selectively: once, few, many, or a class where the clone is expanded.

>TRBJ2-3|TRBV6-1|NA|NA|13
CASSELEADTQYF
TGTGCCAGCAGTGAGCTAGAAGCAGATACGCAGTATTTT
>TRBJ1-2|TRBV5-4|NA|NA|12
CASMRPGQGYTF
TGTGCCAGCATGCGGCCCGGTCAAGGCTACACCTTC
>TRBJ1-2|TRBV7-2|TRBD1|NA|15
CASSLGGQAVYGYTF
TGTGCCAGCAGCTTAGGCGGACAGGCCGTCTATGGCTACACCTTC
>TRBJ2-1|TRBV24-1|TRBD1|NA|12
CATGTGYNEQFF
TGTGCCACCGGGACAGGTTACAATGAGCAGTTCTTC
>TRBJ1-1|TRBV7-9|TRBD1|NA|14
CASSLGQGNTEAFF
TGTGCCAGCAGCTTAGGACAGGGGAACACTGAAGCTTTCTTT
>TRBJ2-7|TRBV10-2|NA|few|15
CASSENGHALGRQYF
TGCGCCAGCAGTGAGAATGGTCACGCCTTGGGGCGGCAGTACTTC
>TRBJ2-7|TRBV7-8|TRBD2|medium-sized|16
CASSPIGGASSYEQYF
TGTGCCAGCAGCCCCATCGGGGGGGCGAGCTCCTACGAGCAGTACTTC
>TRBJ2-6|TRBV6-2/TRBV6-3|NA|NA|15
CASSYSTAGANVLTF
TGTGCCAGCAGTTACTCGACAGCTGGGGCCAACGTCCTGACTTTC
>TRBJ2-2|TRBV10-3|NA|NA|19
CAISGAGQSRIPNTGELFF
TGTGCCATCAGTGGGGCGGGACAGTCCAGGATCCCGAACACCGGGGAGCTGTTTTTT
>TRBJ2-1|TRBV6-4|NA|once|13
CASSATEYNEQFF
TGTGCCAGCAGTGCAACGGAGTACAATGAGCAGTTCTTC
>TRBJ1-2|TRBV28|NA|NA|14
CASSFASHSSGYTF
TGTGCCAGCAGTTTTGCCTCCCACAGTAGTGGATACACCTTC
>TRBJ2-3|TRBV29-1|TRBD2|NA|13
CSARTSVNTDTNF
TGCAGCGCTAGGACTAGCGTAAATACTGATACGAATTTT
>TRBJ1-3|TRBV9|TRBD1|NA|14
CASGTGFGGNTIYF
TGTGCCAGCGGGACAGGGTTTGGGGGAAACACCATATATTTT
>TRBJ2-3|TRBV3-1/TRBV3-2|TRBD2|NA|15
CASSLTSGETDTQYF
TGTGCCAGCAGCCTGACTAGCGGGGAGACAGATACGCAGTATTTT
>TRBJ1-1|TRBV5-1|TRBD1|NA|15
CASSRGTGQLSEAFF
TGCGCCAGCAGCCGCGGGACAGGACAGCTAAGTGAAGCTTTCTTT
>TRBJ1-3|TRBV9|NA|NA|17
CASSSHPGVKLGNTIYF
TGTGCCAGCAGCTCCCATCCGGGAGTGAAGCTAGGAAACACCATATATTTT
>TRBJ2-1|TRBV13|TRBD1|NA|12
CASSSDRDEQFF
TGTGCCAGCAGCAGCGACAGGGATGAGCAGTTCTTC
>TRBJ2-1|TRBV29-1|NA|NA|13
CSADNLGYNEQFF
TGCAGCGCCGATAATCTAGGCTACAATGAGCAGTTCTTC
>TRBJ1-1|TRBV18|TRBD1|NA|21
CASSSGLIGGASDPMNTEAFF
TGTGCCAGCTCATCAGGGCTTATAGGGGGCGCATCGGATCCCATGAACACTGAAGCTTTCTTT
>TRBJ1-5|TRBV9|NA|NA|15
CASSVSGVGNQPQHF
TGTGCCAGCAGCGTGTCAGGGGTGGGCAATCAGCCCCAGCATTTT
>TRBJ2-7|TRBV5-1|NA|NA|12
CASSSGAYEQYF
TGCGCCAGCAGCTCCGGAGCCTACGAGCAGTACTTC
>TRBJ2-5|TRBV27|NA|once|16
CASSSSGRGFIETQYF
TGTGCCAGCAGTTCGTCAGGGCGAGGATTTATAGAGACCCAGTACTTC
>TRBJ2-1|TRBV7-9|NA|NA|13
CACGQGGMDEQFF
TGTGCCTGTGGACAGGGAGGGATGGATGAGCAGTTCTTC
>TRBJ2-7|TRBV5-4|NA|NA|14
CASSLGAGTYEQYF
TGTGCCAGCAGCTTGGGGGCTGGGACTTACGAGCAGTACTTC
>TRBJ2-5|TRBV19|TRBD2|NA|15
CASSIPRGGRETQYF
TGTGCCAGTAGTATTCCGCGGGGGGGCCGAGAGACCCAGTACTTC
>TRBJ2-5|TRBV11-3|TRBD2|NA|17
CASSQTRERGVQETQYF
TGTGCCAGCAGCCAGACTAGGGAGCGGGGGGTCCAAGAGACCCAGTACTTC
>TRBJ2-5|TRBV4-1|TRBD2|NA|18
CASSPGLAGGQTRETQYF
TGCGCCAGCAGCCCTGGACTAGCGGGGGGGCAGACGAGAGAGACCCAGTACTTC
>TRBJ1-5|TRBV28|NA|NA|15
CASSRQGSRNQPQHF
TGTGCCAGCAGTAGGCAGGGTTCTCGGAATCAGCCCCAGCATTTT
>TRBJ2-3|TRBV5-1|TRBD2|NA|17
CASSPGLAGGGTDTQYF
TGCGCCAGCAGCCCCGGACTAGCGGGGGGGGGCACAGATACGCAGTATTTT
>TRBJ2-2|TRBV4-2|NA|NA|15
CASSQGQGHTGELFF
TGTGCCAGCAGCCAAGGTCAGGGGCACACCGGGGAGCTGTTTTTT
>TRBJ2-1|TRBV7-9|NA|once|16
CASKGRGVSPYNEQFF
TGTGCCAGCAAAGGTAGAGGAGTCTCCCCCTACAATGAGCAGTTCTTC
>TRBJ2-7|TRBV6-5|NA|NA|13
CASSRHEIYEQYF
TGTGCCAGCAGCAGACATGAGATCTACGAGCAGTACTTC
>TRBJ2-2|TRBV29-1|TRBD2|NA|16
CSVESSGGVNTGELFF
TGCAGCGTTGAGTCGTCTGGGGGGGTGAACACCGGGGAGCTGTTTTTT
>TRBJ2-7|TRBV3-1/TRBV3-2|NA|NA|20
CASSQIGPTRRQALTYEQYF
TGTGCCAGCAGCCAGATAGGCCCGACGCGCCGACAGGCCTTGACCTACGAGCAGTACTTC
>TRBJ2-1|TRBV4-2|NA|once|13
CASSQPGENEQFF
TGTGCCAGCAGCCAACCAGGGGAAAATGAGCAGTTCTTC
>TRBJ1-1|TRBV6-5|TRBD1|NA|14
CASSIRTGVTEAFF
TGTGCCAGCTCAATACGGACAGGGGTGACTGAAGCTTTCTTT
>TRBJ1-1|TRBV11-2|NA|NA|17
CASSLDRNRVRPTEAFF
TGTGCCAGCAGCTTAGATCGTAACAGGGTCCGCCCCACTGAAGCTTTCTTT
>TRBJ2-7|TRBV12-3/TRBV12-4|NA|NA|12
CASRRGGHEQYF
TGTGCCAGCAGGAGGGGGGGCCACGAGCAGTACTTC
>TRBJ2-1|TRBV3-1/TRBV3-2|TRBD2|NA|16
CASSRTGGSSYNEQFF
TGTGCCAGCAGCCGCACGGGGGGGAGCTCCTACAATGAGCAGTTCTTC
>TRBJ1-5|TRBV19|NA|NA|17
CASSSLWADNSNQPQHF
TGTGCCAGTAGCTCCCTTTGGGCAGACAATAGCAATCAGCCCCAGCATTTT
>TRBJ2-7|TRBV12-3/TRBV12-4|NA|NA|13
CASSRYSGYEQYF
TGTGCCAGCAGTCGCTACTCGGGCTACGAGCAGTACTTC
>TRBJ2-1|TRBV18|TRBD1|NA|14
CASSPPDRAHEQFF
TGTGCCAGCTCACCCCCCGACAGGGCGCATGAGCAGTTCTTC
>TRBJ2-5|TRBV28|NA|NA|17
CASSLIGGATGSETQYF
TGTGCCAGCAGTTTAATAGGAGGGGCGACAGGGTCGGAGACCCAGTACTTC
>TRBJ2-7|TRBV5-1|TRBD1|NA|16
CASSLGVDRGSYEQYF
TGCGCCAGCAGCTTGGGTGTGGACAGGGGATCCTACGAGCAGTACTTC
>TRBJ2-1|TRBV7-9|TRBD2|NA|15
CAGGRGAGGVNEQFF
TGTGCCGGCGGGCGAGGGGCCGGGGGGGTAAATGAGCAGTTCTTC
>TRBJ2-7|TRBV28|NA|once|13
CASSLPGLYEQYF
TGTGCCAGCAGTTTACCAGGACTCTACGAGCAGTACTTC